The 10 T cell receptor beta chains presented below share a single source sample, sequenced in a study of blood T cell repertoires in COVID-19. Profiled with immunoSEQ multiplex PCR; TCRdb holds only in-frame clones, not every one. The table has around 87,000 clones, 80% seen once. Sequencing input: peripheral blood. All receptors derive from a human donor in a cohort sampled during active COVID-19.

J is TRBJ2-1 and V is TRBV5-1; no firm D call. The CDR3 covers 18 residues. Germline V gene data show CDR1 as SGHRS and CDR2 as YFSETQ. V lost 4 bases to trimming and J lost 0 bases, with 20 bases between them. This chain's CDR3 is CASSPSEKTPRSYNEQFF. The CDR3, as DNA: TGCGCCAGCAGCCCGAGTGAAAAGACTCCCCGCTCCTACAATGAGCAGTTCTTC.

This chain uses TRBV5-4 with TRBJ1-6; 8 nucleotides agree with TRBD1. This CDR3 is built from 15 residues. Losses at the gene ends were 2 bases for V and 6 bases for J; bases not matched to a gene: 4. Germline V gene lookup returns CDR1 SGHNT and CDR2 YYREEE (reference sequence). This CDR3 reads CASSFFGQGNSPLHF. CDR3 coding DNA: TGTGCCAGCAGCTTCTTCGGACAGGGTAATTCACCCCTCCACTTT.

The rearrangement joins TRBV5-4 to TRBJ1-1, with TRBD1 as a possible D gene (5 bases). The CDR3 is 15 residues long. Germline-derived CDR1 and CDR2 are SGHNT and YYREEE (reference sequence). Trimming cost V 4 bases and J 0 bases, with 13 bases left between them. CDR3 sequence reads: CASSPGRGVNTEAFF. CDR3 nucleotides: TGTGCCAGCAGCCCCGGTCGGGGGGTGAACACTGAAGCTTTCTTT. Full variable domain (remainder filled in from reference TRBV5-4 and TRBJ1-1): ETGVTQSPTHLIKTRGQQVTLRCSSQSGHNTVSWYQQALGQGPQFIFQYYREEENGRGNFPPRFSGLQFPNYSSELNVNALELDDSALYLCASSPGRGVNTEAFFGQGTRLTVV.

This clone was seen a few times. The DNA for the CDR3 is TGTGCCAGCAGCCCGCCCGGGACAGGGGGCGAGGGCGAGCAGTACTTC. This sequence encodes CASSPPGTGGEGEQYF. The V and J genes are TRBV7-2 and TRBJ2-7; TRBD1 matches 12 bases. Germline CDR1 and CDR2: SGHTA and FQGNSA. V was clipped by 5 bases and J by 6 bases; unmatched bases: 11. The CDR3 covers 16 residues.

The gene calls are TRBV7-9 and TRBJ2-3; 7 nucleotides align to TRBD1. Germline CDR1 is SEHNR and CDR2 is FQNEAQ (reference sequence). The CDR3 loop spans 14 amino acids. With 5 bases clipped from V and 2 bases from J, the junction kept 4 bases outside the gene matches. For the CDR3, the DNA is TGTGCCAGCAGCCAAGGGACAGCCACAGATACGCAGTATTTT. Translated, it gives CASSQGTATDTQYF.

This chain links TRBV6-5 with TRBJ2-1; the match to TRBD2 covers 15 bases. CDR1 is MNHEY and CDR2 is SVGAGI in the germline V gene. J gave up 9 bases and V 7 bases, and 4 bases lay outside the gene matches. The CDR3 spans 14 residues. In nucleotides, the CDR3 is TGTGCCAGCAACCCGGGACTAGCGGGAGGTGAGCAGTTCTTC. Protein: CASNPGLAGGEQFF.

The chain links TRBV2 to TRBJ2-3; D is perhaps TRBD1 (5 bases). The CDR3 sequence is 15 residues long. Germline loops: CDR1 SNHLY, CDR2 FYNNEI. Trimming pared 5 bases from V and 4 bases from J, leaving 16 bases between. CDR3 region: CASSHQGLSADTQYF. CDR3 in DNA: TGTGCCAGCAGTCATCAGGGTTTATCCGCAGATACGCAGTATTTT.

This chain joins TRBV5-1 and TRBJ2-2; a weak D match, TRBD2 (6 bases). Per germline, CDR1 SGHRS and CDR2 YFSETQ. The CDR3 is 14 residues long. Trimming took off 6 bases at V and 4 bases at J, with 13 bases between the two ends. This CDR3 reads CASKPGASTGELFF. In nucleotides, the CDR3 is TGCGCCAGCAAACCGGGAGCGAGCACCGGGGAGCTGTTTTTT.

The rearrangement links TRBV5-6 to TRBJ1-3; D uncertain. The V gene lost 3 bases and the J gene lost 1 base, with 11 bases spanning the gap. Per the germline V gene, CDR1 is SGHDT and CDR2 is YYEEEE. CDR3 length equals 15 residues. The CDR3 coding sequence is TGTGCCAGCAGCTACTCCCGGTCTTCTGGAAACACCATATATTTT. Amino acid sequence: CASSYSRSSGNTIYF.

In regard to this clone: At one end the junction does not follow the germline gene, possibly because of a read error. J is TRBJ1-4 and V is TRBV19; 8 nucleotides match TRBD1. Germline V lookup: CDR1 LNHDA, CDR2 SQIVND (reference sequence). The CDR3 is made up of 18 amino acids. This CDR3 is CASTQPGGAHSRERKTVF. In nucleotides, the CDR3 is TGTGCCAGTACCCAGCCAGGGGGCGCCCATTCCAGGGAAAGAAAAACTGTTTTT. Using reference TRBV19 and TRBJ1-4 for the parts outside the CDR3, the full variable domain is DGGITQSPKYLFRKEGQNVTLSCEQNLNHDAMYWYRQDPGQGLRLIYYSQIVNDFQKGDIAEGYSVSREKKESFPLTVTSAQKNPTAFYLCASTQPGGAHSRERKTVFGSGTQLSVL.